This TCR beta chain was identified in a study of regulatory T cells in long-lasting Graves disease. The study, taken as a whole, reports: Those with persistent Graves' had less TCR diversity than newly diagnosed patients.

Construction of the TCR beta libraries employed iRepertoire HTBI primers in conjunction with Arm-PCR of CDR3 regions. TCRdb re-derived calls from the multiplex PCR reads in MiXCR, one entry per CDR3 protein. The table includes 450,000 to 600,000 distinct CDR3 sequences, roughly 14% detected once. Regarding time point: newly diagnosed GD, antithyroid drugs for less than 3 months. PBMCs provided the RNA from which the TCR library was made. Between the trimmed V and J ends, which lost 8 bases and 7 bases, there was a span of 14 bases. This CDR3 is 12 amino acids long. Germline lookup yields CDR1 MDHEN and CDR2 SYDVKM. Concerning this clonotype: The antigen is not known.

Another study also made use of these data, one on T cells in Graves' hyperthyroidism and ophthalmopathy.

This sequence was found in a man aged 30 to 39 with Graves disease. The chain recombines TRBV28 with TRBJ1-2; TRBD1 is a possible D gene (5 bases). Sequenced here: peripheral blood mononuclear cells (PBMCs), sampled at new diagnosis, from a patient treated with antithyroid drugs. The CDR3 loop reads CASGDSTGGYTF. The CDR3 DNA reads as TGTGCCAGCGGGGATTCAACAGGTGGCTACACCTTC.